These 14 T cell receptor beta chains originate from one sample sequenced in a study of identical twins. Using its own MiXCR run on the 5' RACE reads, TCRdb lists one record per CDR3 protein. The sample has roughly 240,000 distinct CDR3 sequences, about 7% seen once. Separately, the same data were catalogued under a study of yellow fever vaccine responses in identical twins.

The sample comprised memory (CD45RO+) T cells sorted from blood. These receptors all come from a woman under 30 in good health.

The rearrangement uses TRBV7-9 and TRBJ2-2; TRBD1 is a possible D gene (6 bases). Germline CDR1 SEHNR, CDR2 FQNEAQ (reference sequence). The ends were cut back, 1 base at V and 4 bases at J, with 13 bases in the middle. The CDR3 has 16 amino acids. CDR3 sequence: CASSLVQGPGTGELFF. The CDR3 DNA reads TGTGCCAGCAGCTTAGTCCAGGGGCCGGGCACCGGGGAGCTGTTTTTT.

This chain joins TRBV20-1 and TRBJ2-1, with a tentative D call TRBD1 (7 bases). V was pared by 3 bases and J by 5 bases, with 17 bases between. Germline CDR1 is DFQATT and CDR2 is SNEGSKA (reference sequence). The CDR3 length is 15 residues. Here the CDR3 DNA reads TGCAGTGCTAGGGCCAGGGGGGAGGTGAACAATGAGCAGTTCTTC. This sequence encodes CSARARGEVNNEQFF.

This clonotype was seen at least ten times. J is TRBJ2-5 and V is TRBV12-3 or TRBV12-4; D gene ambiguous. The CDR3 is 15 amino acids. Trimming left V 3 bases short and J 5 bases short, with 16 bases between. This CDR3 reads CASSFGLGGRETQYF. In nucleotides, the CDR3 is TGTGCCAGCAGTTTTGGATTGGGCGGACGGGAGACCCAGTACTTC.

This clonotype was seen more than once but under ten times. V and J are TRBV2 and TRBJ2-2; tentatively, D is TRBD2 (5 bases). CDR3 length equals 16 residues. The V gene's germline CDR1 is SNHLY and CDR2 FYNNEI. V lost 0 bases and J 4 bases, leaving 12 bases between the germline ends. CDR3 region: CASSEASGFATGELFF. CDR3 coding DNA: TGTGCCAGCAGTGAAGCTTCGGGATTCGCCACCGGGGAGCTGTTTTTT. The complete variable domain, with remaining parts taken from reference TRBV2 and TRBJ2-2, reads EPEVTQTPSHQVTQMGQEVILRCVPISNHLYFYWYRQILGQKVEFLVSFYNNEISEKSEIFDDQFSVERPDGSNFTLKIRSTKLEDSAMYFCASSEASGFATGELFFGEGSRLTVL.

This clonotype has a count of ten or more. The CDR3 bases are TGTGCCAGCAGTTTTCGCCGGGGGGGTGGCACCGGGGAGCTGTTTTTT. Translation: CASSFRRGGGTGELFF. The rearrangement joins TRBV12-3 or TRBV12-4 to TRBJ2-2, with 8 positions matching TRBD2. V lost 3 bases to trimming and J lost 4 bases; unmatched junction nucleotides: 7. The CDR3 consists of 16 residues.

This clonotype was recorded at least ten times. The gene calls are TRBV24-1 and TRBJ2-7; D unresolved. The CDR3 length is 13 residues. The V end was cut by 5 bases, the J end by 2 bases, with 9 bases between. Germline V lookup: CDR1 KGHDR, CDR2 SFDVKD. CDR3 DNA: TGTGCCACCAGTGGTGGAGCCACCTACGAGCAGTACTTC. Protein: CATSGGATYEQYF.

This clonotype was found many times. The chain recombines TRBV12-3 or TRBV12-4 with TRBJ2-6; D call uncertain. There are 16 residues in the CDR3. Trimming left V 4 bases short and J 2 bases short, with 12 bases between. The CDR3 here is CASSWADATGANVLTF. CDR3 DNA sequence: TGTGCCAGCAGTTGGGCTGATGCGACTGGGGCCAACGTCCTGACTTTC.

The table lists this clonotype with a few counts. The chain employs TRBV27 and TRBJ2-2, with D tentatively TRBD2 (6 bases). There are 16 residues in the CDR3. Germline V gene data show CDR1 as MNHEY and CDR2 as SMNVEV (reference sequence). Trimming pared 2 bases from V and 3 bases from J, leaving 13 bases between. For the CDR3, the DNA is TGTGCCAGCAGTTTAGCGGGGCGCCGGGACACCGGGGAGCTGTTTTTT. Encoded protein: CASSLAGRRDTGELFF.

The chain has TRBV11-1 and TRBJ2-3; TRBD2 agrees at 11 bases. Trimming at V came to 5 bases and at J to 2 bases, leaving 12 bases not matched to a gene. This CDR3 comprises 18 residues. Germline loops: CDR1 SGHAT, CDR2 FQDESV (reference sequence). The chain's CDR3 is CASSPRGSGRGTTDTQYF. CDR3 DNA: TGTGCCAGCAGCCCCCGTGGTAGCGGGAGGGGGACCACAGATACGCAGTATTTT.

This clonotype was recorded at least ten times. V is TRBV7-3 and J is TRBJ2-1, with D unresolved. CDR1 and CDR2 from the germline V gene are SGHTA and FQGTGA. The CDR3 sequence is 13 residues long. The V and J ends lost 1 base and 7 bases respectively, with 8 bases between them. CDR3 amino acids: CASSLNEINEQFF. The CDR3, as DNA: TGTGCCAGCAGCTTAAATGAAATAAATGAGCAGTTCTTC.

The genes are TRBV3-1 and TRBJ1-3; TRBD1 matches at 8 bases. The CDR3 length is 15 residues. With V trimmed by 4 bases and J by 14 bases, 16 bases remained unmatched. The germline CDR1 and CDR2 sequences are LGHDT and YNNKEL (reference sequence). The CDR3 DNA sequence: TGTGCCAGCAGCCCTGGGACAGGACACTTCGACCCTGTATATTTT. It translates to CASSPGTGHFDPVYF.

This clonotype was counted ten times or more. The chain has TRBV3-1 and TRBJ2-1, with 9 nucleotides matching TRBD2. This CDR3 has 13 amino acids. CDR1 LGHDT and CDR2 YNNKEL come from the germline V gene (reference sequence). V gave up 4 bases and J gave up 9 bases; unmatched junction bases: 4. The chain's CDR3 is CASSPGLAREQFF. In DNA form, the CDR3 reads TGTGCCAGCAGCCCGGGACTAGCTCGTGAGCAGTTCTTC.

In nucleotides, the CDR3 is TGTGCCAGCAGGGTTACAGGGACAGGGGCCGGTTGGGATGAGCAGTTCTTC. Translated, it gives CASRVTGTGAGWDEQFF. This chain joins TRBV2 and TRBJ2-1, with 10 bases identical to TRBD1. The trim removed 6 bases at V and 8 bases at J, leaving 16 bases unmatched. Germline V gives CDR1 SNHLY, CDR2 FYNNEI. The CDR3 is 17 amino acids.

This clonotype was seen repeatedly, ten times or more. The chain combines TRBV6-5 with TRBJ2-2; D gene uncertain. The V gene's germline CDR1 is MNHEY and CDR2 SVGAGI. V lost 4 bases and J 4 bases, leaving 4 bases between the germline ends. This CDR3 is 12 amino acids long. The CDR3 nucleotides are TGTGCCAGCAGTTCCACCACCGGGGAGCTGTTTTTT. This sequence encodes CASSSTTGELFF.